This T cell receptor beta chain came from a study of CD8 T cells in ankylosing spondylitis. Whole-study findings and limits: The authors reported significant enrichment of disease-linked clones in matched ankylosing spondylitis synovial fluid. Reactive arthritis synovial fluid and blood were previously reported to contain some motif variants. Typical of ankylosing spondylitis blood, it appeared, was a TCR beta motif of eight highly homologous variants.

The CDR3 spans 16 residues. The V end was cut by 4 bases, the J end by 4 bases, with 16 bases between. CDR1 is LGHNA and CDR2 is YNFKEQ in the germline V gene. About this clonotype: Its antigen remains unidentified.

TCRdb reanalysed the 5' RACE reads using MiXCR and keeps one entry per CDR3 protein. The sample lists a few hundred thousand distinct CDR3 sequences, about 20% seen once, with around 14% in the top ten. This chain joins TRBV4-2 and TRBJ2-2; perhaps TRBD2 as D (5 bases). Sequencing used blood, either unsorted or a sorted T cell fraction (not recorded which). The origin of this receptor is a male donor with ankylosing spondylitis or in good health (not recorded which). The chain's CDR3 is CASSLERTRGTGELFF. The CDR3 nucleotides read TGTGCCAGCAGCCTTGAAAGGACCCGGGGCACCGGGGAGCTGTTTTTT.